The source of this T cell receptor beta chain is a study of blood T cell repertoires in COVID-19. Study information: The United States, Italy and Spain were the sources of the acute and convalescent COVID-19 samples. Sources were T cells, B-cell-depleted T cells, or PBMCs; the material itself was cDNA or gDNA.

As originally analysed: Amplification from reference gene primers served as the basis for estimated nucleated cell counts. Profiling relied on immunoSEQ multiplex PCR, and the TCRdb table lists in-frame clones only, not all of them. That table is the source of V, J and clone size, and D and trimming were worked out from the DNA. The sample carries around 200,000 clones, approximately 80% recorded once. This CDR3 is 16 amino acids long. Germline V lookup: CDR1 LGHNA, CDR2 YNFKEQ. V dropped 0 bases and J dropped 0 bases, with 8 bases sitting between them. A Seattle source enrolled patients during active infection and followed them longitudinally.

V gene TRBV4-2 combines with J gene TRBJ1-4; tentative D call: TRBD1 (5 bases). The sequence derives from a middle-aged woman with COVID-19, enrolled during active disease. The specimen sequenced was peripheral blood. The CDR3 DNA sequence: TGTGCCAGCAGCCAAGACCCGGGGGCAACTAATGAAAAACTGTTTTTT. Amino acids: CASSQDPGATNEKLFF.